The rows below give T cell receptor beta chains drawn from one sample of a study of CD8+ T cells in alopecia areata. Measured with immunoSEQ multiplex PCR; TCRdb has only the in-frame clones, and not every one. The sample lists fewer than 250,000 clones; more than 30% were seen once. Sequencing was performed on CD4+ T cells sorted from blood, taken around week 34, from a patient treated with tofacitinib. The receptors were gathered from a human donor with alopecia areata. The conserved cysteine and the conserved F or W are not part of the CDR3 here. Fields, in order: V gene, D gene, clone size, J gene, CDR3 protein. D genes are given only for firm matches. A clone size is listed for some rows: how often the clone was seen (once, few, many), or a class if it is expanded.

V: TRBV7-9; D: NA; size: NA; J: TRBJ2-6; CDR3: ASSLKGGSGANVLT
V: TRBV4-1; D: TRBD1; size: NA; J: TRBJ1-2; CDR3: ASSQSPGQGSST
V: TRBV5-1; D: NA; size: NA; J: TRBJ1-2; CDR3: ASSGANYGYT
V: TRBV7-9; D: NA; size: few; J: TRBJ2-7; CDR3: ASSQAPNYEQY
V: TRBV5-1; D: TRBD1; size: NA; J: TRBJ1-1; CDR3: ASTSGGTEAF
V: TRBV6-5; D: NA; size: NA; J: TRBJ2-2; CDR3: ASSYLGQNTGELF
V: TRBV7-7; D: TRBD1; size: few; J: TRBJ2-7; CDR3: ASSLDRGYEQY
V: TRBV29-1; D: NA; size: NA; J: TRBJ2-6; CDR3: SVVGSGANVLT
V: TRBV29-1; D: NA; size: few; J: TRBJ1-1; CDR3: SVSPVLNTEAF
V: TRBV5-4; D: NA; size: NA; J: TRBJ1-1; CDR3: ASSSRVGTAGTEAF
V: TRBV5-1; D: NA; size: few; J: TRBJ2-3; CDR3: ASAANTDTQY
V: TRBV29-1; D: TRBD1; size: NA; J: TRBJ2-7; CDR3: SVLYERTGSILDEQY
V: TRBV6-5; D: NA; size: few; J: TRBJ1-1; CDR3: ASSYSITRLRTEAF
V: TRBV5-1; D: NA; size: NA; J: TRBJ2-6; CDR3: ASSFTELSGANVLT
V: TRBV6-6; D: TRBD2; size: few; J: TRBJ2-1; CDR3: ASSYLTSGSTNEQF
V: TRBV29-1; D: TRBD2; size: NA; J: TRBJ2-3; CDR3: SIYSPGLHTDTQY
V: TRBV25-1; D: NA; size: NA; J: TRBJ1-2; CDR3: ASSAPGGRGTNYGYT
V: TRBV6-5; D: NA; size: NA; J: TRBJ1-2; CDR3: ASSYSPGGSYGYT
V: TRBV6-5; D: NA; size: NA; J: TRBJ1-1; CDR3: ASSYSRGNTEAF
V: TRBV2; D: NA; size: few; J: TRBJ2-7; CDR3: ASSEWYTSGEQY
V: TRBV9; D: TRBD2; size: few; J: TRBJ2-5; CDR3: ASSASGRTGETQY
V: TRBV27; D: TRBD2; size: few; J: TRBJ2-1; CDR3: ASSLAAGVSYNEQF
V: TRBV7-9; D: NA; size: NA; J: TRBJ2-3; CDR3: ASGQRLGADTQY
V: TRBV7-3; D: TRBD1; size: NA; J: TRBJ2-5; CDR3: ASSPTGVQETQY
V: TRBV6-5; D: NA; size: NA; J: TRBJ2-5; CDR3: ASSYSFNWKETQY
V: TRBV7-2; D: NA; size: few; J: TRBJ2-5; CDR3: ASSPPGGWETQY
V: TRBV5-1; D: NA; size: NA; J: TRBJ2-2; CDR3: ASSLALVSNTGELF
V: TRBV5-1; D: NA; size: NA; J: TRBJ1-2; CDR3: ASSLAQQAPDYGYT
V: TRBV30; D: TRBD1; size: few; J: TRBJ1-5; CDR3: AWSGSGTESNQPQH